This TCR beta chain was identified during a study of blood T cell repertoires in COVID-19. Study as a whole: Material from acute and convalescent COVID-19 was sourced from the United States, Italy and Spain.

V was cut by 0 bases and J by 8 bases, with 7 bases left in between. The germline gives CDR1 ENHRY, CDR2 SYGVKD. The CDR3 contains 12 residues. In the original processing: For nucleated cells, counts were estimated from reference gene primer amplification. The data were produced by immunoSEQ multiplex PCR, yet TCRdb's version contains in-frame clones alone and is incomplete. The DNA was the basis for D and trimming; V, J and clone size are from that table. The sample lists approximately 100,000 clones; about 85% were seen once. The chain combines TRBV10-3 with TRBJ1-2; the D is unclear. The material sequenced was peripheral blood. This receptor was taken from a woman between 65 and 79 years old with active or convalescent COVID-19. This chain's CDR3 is CAISESAVGYTF. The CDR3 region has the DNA TGTGCCATCAGTGAGTCGGCAGTCGGCTACACCTTC.